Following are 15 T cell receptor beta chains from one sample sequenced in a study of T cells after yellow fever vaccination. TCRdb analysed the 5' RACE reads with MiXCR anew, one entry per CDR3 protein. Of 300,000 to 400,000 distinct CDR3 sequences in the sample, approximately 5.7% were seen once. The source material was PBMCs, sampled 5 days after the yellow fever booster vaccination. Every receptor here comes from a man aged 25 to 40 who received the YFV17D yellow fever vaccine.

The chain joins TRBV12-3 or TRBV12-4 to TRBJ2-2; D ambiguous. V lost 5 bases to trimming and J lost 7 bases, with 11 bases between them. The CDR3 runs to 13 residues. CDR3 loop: CASSVTRHGELFF. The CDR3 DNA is TGTGCCAGCAGTGTAACCCGCCACGGGGAGCTGTTTTTT.

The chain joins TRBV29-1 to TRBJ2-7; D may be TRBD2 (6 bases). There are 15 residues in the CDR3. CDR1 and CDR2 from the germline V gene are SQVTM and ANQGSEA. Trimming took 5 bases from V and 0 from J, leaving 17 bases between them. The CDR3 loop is CSVTLAAGTSYEQYF. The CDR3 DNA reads TGCAGCGTTACTTTAGCAGCGGGTACCTCCTACGAGCAGTACTTC.

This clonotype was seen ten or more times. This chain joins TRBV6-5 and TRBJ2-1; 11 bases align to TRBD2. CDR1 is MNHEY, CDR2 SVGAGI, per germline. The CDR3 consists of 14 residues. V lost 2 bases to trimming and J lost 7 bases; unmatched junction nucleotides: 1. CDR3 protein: CASSYTSGSNEQFF. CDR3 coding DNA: TGTGCCAGCAGTTACACTAGCGGGAGTAATGAGCAGTTCTTC.

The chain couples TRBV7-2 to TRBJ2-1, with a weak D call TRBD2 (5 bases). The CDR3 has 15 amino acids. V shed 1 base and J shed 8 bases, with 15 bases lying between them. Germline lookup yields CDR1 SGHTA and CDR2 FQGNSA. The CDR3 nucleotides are TGTGCCAGCAGCTTAGGCGTGGACTTAGCCCATGAGCAGTTCTTC. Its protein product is CASSLGVDLAHEQFF.

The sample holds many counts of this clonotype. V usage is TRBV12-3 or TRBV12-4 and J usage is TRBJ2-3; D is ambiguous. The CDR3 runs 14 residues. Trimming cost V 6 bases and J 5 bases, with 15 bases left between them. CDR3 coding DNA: TGTGCCAGCAGCCGTAGCCACATCGGAGATACGCAGTATTTT. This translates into CASSRSHIGDTQYF.

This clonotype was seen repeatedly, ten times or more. In DNA form, the CDR3 reads TGTGCCACCAGCAGAGATTACAACCCACATCGGGCTAGCGGGAGGATTGCAGATACGCAGTATTTT. It specifies CATSRDYNPHRASGRIADTQYF. V usage is TRBV15 and J usage is TRBJ2-3; 11 bases map to TRBD2. CDR3 length equals 22 residues. The V gene's germline CDR1 is LNHNV and CDR2 YYDKDF (reference sequence). After removal of 0 bases from V and 4 bases from J, the junction contained 21 bases not matched to a gene.

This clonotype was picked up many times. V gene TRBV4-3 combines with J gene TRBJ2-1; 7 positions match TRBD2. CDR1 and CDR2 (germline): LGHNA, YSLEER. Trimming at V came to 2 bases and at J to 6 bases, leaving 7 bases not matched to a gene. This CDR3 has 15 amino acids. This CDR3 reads CASSQQEGGLNEQFF. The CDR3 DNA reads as TGCGCCAGCAGCCAACAGGAGGGAGGGCTCAATGAGCAGTTCTTC.

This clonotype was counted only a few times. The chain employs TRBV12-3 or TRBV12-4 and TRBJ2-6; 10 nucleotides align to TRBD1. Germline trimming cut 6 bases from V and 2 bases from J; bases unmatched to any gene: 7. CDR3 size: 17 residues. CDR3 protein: CASRQGQGLAGANVLTF. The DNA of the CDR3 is TGTGCCAGCAGACAGGGACAGGGGCTCGCTGGGGCCAACGTCCTGACTTTC.

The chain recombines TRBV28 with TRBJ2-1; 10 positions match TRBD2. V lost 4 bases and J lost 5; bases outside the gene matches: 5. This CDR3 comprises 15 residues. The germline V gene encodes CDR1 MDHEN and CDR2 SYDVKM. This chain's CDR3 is CASSSLAGVHNEQFF. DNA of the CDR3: TGTGCCAGCAGTTCCCTAGCGGGAGTACACAATGAGCAGTTCTTC.

CDR3 residues: CASSYGQGFYEQYF. The CDR3 DNA reads TGCGCCAGCAGCTACGGACAGGGTTTCTACGAGCAGTACTTC. The rearrangement links TRBV5-1 to TRBJ2-7; the match to TRBD1 covers 8 bases. Germline lookup yields CDR1 SGHRS and CDR2 YFSETQ. V was pared by 3 bases and J by 3 bases, with 5 bases of the junction left unmatched. The CDR3 extends over 14 amino acids.

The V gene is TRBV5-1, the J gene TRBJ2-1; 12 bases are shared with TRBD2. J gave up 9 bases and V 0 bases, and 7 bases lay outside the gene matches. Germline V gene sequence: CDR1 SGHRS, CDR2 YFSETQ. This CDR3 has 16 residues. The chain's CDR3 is CASSLVTSGSVGEQFF. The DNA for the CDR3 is TGCGCCAGCAGCTTGGTGACTAGCGGGAGTGTGGGTGAGCAGTTCTTC. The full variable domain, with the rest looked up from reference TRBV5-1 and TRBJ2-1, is KAGVTQTPRYLIKTRGQQVTLSCSPISGHRSVSWYQQTPGQGLQFLFEYFSETQRNKGNFPGRFSGRQFSNSRSEMNVSTLELGDSALYLCASSLVTSGSVGEQFFGPGTRLTVL.

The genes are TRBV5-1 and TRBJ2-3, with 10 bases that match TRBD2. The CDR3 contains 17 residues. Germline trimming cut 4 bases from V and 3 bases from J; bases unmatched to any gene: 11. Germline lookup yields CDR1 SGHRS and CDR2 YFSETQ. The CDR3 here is CASSPPRAGGLTDTQYF. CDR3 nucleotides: TGCGCCAGCAGCCCACCTCGAGCGGGAGGGTTAACAGATACGCAGTATTTT.

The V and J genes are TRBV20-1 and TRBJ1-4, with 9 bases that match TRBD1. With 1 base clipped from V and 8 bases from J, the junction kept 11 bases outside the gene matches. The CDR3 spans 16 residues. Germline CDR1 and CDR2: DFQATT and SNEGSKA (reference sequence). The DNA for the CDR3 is TGCAGTGCTAGAGTTAGGGGACAGGGATCTTGGGAAAAACTGTTTTTT. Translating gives CSARVRGQGSWEKLFF.

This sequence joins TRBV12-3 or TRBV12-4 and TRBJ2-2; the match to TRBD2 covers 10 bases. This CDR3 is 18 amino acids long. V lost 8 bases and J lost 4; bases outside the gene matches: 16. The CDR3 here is CASVLGTSVSSPTGELFF. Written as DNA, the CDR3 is TGTGCCAGCGTCCTTGGGACTAGCGTCAGTAGCCCCACCGGGGAGCTGTTTTTT.

The CDR3 loop is CSVESKGAPLHF. In DNA, the CDR3 is TGCAGCGTTGAAAGTAAAGGGGCACCCCTCCACTTT. This chain joins TRBV29-1 and TRBJ1-6, with a tentative D call TRBD1 (5 bases). Germline lookup yields CDR1 SQVTM and CDR2 ANQGSEA. With 2 bases removed from V and 11 bases from J, the gap between germline ends came to 10 bases. The CDR3 totals 12 residues.